Included here is one TCR beta chain sequence, with context. TCRdb's copy holds only in-frame clones and misses some; the assay was immunoSEQ multiplex PCR. Here the sample spans around 320,000 clones, roughly 84% being singletons. This entry belongs to a study of shared clonotypes between healthy human individuals. The receptor was derived from a young man in good health. Input material: memory CD8+ T cells sorted from blood. Subset meaning: CD45RO+ cells pooled with CCR7-negative TemRA cells.

The CDR3 DNA reads as TGCGCCAGCAGCCCGGGACTAGCGGGAGGACTGTACGAGCAGTACTTC. Translation gives CASSPGLAGGLYEQYF. The chain combines TRBV4-3 with TRBJ2-7, with 15 bases identical to TRBD2. The CDR3 is 16 residues long. J lost 4 bases, V lost 4 bases, and 5 bases had no gene match. Germline assignment: CDR1 LGHNA and CDR2 YSLEER.